This T cell receptor (beta chain) was profiled in a study of blood T cell repertoires in COVID-19. Across the study: The origin of the acute and convalescent COVID-19 samples was the United States, Italy and Spain. PBMCs, B-cell-depleted T cells, or T cells were the source of the cDNA or gDNA that made up the material.

In the original analysis: Researchers report that nucleated cell counts were estimated from reference gene primer amplification. Assay used: immunoSEQ multiplex PCR; TCRdb lists only in-frame clones, some missing. V and J calls and clone size are as listed in that table; D and trimming were resolved from the DNA. The table records around 150,000 clones, about 90% of them present only once. The germline V gene has CDR1 SGHDN and CDR2 FVKESK. The CDR3 runs to 14 residues. V shed 4 bases and J 6 bases; nucleotides not matched to a gene: 7. The source material was peripheral blood. The TCR sequence derives from a woman aged 60-70 years with active or convalescent COVID-19. The gene calls are TRBV14 and TRBJ2-7, with TRBD1 matching 9 bases. CDR3 residues: CASSLGTGWGEQYF. CDR3 DNA: TGTGCCAGCAGCCTGGGGACAGGGTGGGGCGAGCAGTACTTC.